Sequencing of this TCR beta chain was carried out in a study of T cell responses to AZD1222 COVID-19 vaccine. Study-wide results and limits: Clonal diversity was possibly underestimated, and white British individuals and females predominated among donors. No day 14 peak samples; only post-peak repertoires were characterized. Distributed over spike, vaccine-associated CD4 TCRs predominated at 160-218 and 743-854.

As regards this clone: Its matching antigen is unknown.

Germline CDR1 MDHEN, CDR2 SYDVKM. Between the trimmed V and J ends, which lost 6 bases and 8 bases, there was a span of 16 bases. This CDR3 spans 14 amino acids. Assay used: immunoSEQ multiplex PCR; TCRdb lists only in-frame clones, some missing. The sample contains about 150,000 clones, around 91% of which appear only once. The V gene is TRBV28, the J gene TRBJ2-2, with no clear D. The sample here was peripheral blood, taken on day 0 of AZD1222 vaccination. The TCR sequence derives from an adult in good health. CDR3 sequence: CASRPPPSGGELFF. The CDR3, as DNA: TGTGCCAGCAGACCCCCGCCCTCCGGGGGGGAGCTGTTTTTT.